This record looks at one T cell receptor (beta chain) sequence and its context. The antigen remains undetermined. The sample comes from a study of shared clonotypes between healthy human individuals. Study at large: CD4 naive and CD4 memory each took three plates per donor, while CD8 naive took two and CD8 memory one.

The CDR3 is made up of 15 amino acids. The J segment lost 6 bases and the V segment lost 4 bases, leaving 7 bases of the junction unmatched. CDR1 LNHNV and CDR2 YYDKDF come from the germline V gene (reference sequence). Findings of the study overall: The study found 4.5% to 5% of naive CD4 clonotypes shared across a handful of donors. Clonotype sharing among donors likely depends on sequencing depth.

CD45RA-negative memory and CD45RA+ naive subsets were split from the CD4+ cells. Repertoires were generated with immunoSEQ multiplex PCR, while TCRdb's copy carries only in-frame clones and drops some. The data hold 1.4 million or so clones, with just under 99% observed a single time. The genes are TRBV15 and TRBJ2-2, with TRBD1 identical over 8 bases. Sequencing used naive CD4+ T cells sorted from blood. Regarding subset: CD45RA+ positively selected. This sequence was found in a young man in good health. The CDR3 sequence: CATSTGQGWSGELFF. CDR3 in DNA: TGTGCCACCAGCACAGGACAGGGATGGTCCGGGGAGCTGTTTTTT.